The rows below give T cell receptor beta chains drawn from one sample of a study of response to subunit inactivated influenza vaccine. TCRdb called the RT-PCR reads again in MiXCR, with one record for every CDR3 protein. Here the sample spans around 520,000 distinct CDR3 sequences, roughly 10% being singletons. Sample: PBMCs from blood, taken on the day of vaccination. These receptors originate from a man aged 45 to 65 who received an inactivated influenza vaccine. Each CDR3 is given with its conserved first and last residue. A D gene is named only where the DNA matches it firmly. Only some rows state a clone size, as once, few, many or a class for expanded clones.

TRBV18	NA	NA	TRBJ1-4	CASSPSAGILEKLFF	TGTGCCAGCTCACCATCCGCAGGGATCTTGGAAAAACTGTTTTTT
TRBV19	NA	few	TRBJ2-2	CASSGILVSHGELFF	TGTGCCAGTAGTGGGATCCTGGTCAGTCACGGGGAGCTGTTTTTT
TRBV5-1	TRBD1	many	TRBJ2-7	CASRTAPGQGAYEQYF	TGCGCCAGCAGAACCGCCCCGGGACAGGGGGCGTACGAGCAGTACTTC
TRBV7-2	NA	few	TRBJ1-5	CASSVLNQPQHF	TGTGCCAGCAGCGTGCTAAATCAGCCCCAGCATTTT
TRBV7-2	NA	NA	TRBJ2-7	CASSLSTGITYEQYF	TGTGCCAGCAGCTTAAGTACAGGGATTACCTACGAGCAGTACTTC
TRBV6-1	NA	few	TRBJ2-6	CASSEGPFTGANVLTF	TGTGCCAGCAGTGAAGGGCCATTTACCGGGGCCAACGTCCTGACTTTC
TRBV7-9	TRBD2	NA	TRBJ2-3	CASSTGLAVGTQYF	TGTGCCAGCAGCACCGGACTAGCCGTGGGTACGCAGTATTTT
TRBV29-1	NA	few	TRBJ1-2	CSVKENYGYTF	TGCAGCGTAAAAGAGAACTATGGCTACACCTTC
TRBV27	NA	few	TRBJ2-3	CASRSGYTQYF	TGTGCCAGCAGATCAGGGTATACGCAGTATTTT
TRBV7-2	TRBD2	few	TRBJ2-7	CASSFGSGGLPYEQYF	TGTGCCAGCAGCTTCGGGAGCGGGGGCCTTCCCTACGAGCAGTACTTC
TRBV7-9	TRBD2	NA	TRBJ2-3	CASSLYGTRAPNTQYF	TGTGCCAGCAGCTTATATGGGACTAGGGCTCCTAATACGCAGTATTTT
TRBV7-2	NA	few	TRBJ2-1	CASSDTGESYNEQFF	TGTGCCAGCAGCGACACGGGGGAATCCTACAATGAGCAGTTCTTC
TRBV4-1	NA	NA	TRBJ2-2	CASRLGAAERTGELFF	TGCGCCAGCAGGTTGGGAGCCGCCGAAAGAACCGGGGAGCTGTTTTTT
TRBV4-1	TRBD1	few	TRBJ2-5	CASSHLGYGTAQETQYF	TGCGCCAGCAGCCACCTGGGATACGGGACAGCACAAGAGACCCAGTACTTC
TRBV15	TRBD1	many	TRBJ2-1	CATSGDRVGEQFF	TGTGCCACCAGCGGCGACAGGGTCGGTGAGCAGTTCTTC
TRBV18	NA	many	TRBJ1-5	CASSQGSNQPQHF	TGTGCCAGTTCACAGGGAAGCAATCAGCCCCAGCATTTT
TRBV18	NA	NA	TRBJ2-1	CASSLTTGLFNEQFF	TGTGCCAGCTCACTGACGACGGGACTGTTCAATGAGCAGTTCTTC
TRBV11-2	TRBD2	few	TRBJ2-5	CASSPTPRGEETQYF	TGTGCCAGCAGCCCGACCCCCCGGGGGGAAGAGACCCAGTACTTC
TRBV7-2	TRBD1	few	TRBJ1-2	CASSPGTGYNYGYTF	TGTGCCAGCAGCCCTGGGACAGGGTACAACTATGGCTACACCTTC
TRBV4-2	NA	NA	TRBJ2-4	CASSQTGENIQYF	TGTGCCAGCAGCCAAACCGGGGAAAACATTCAGTACTTC
TRBV6-2/TRBV6-3	NA	NA	TRBJ1-5	CASGATAFEGQPQHF	TGTGCCAGCGGGGCGACAGCGTTTGAGGGACAGCCCCAGCATTTT
TRBV29-1	TRBD1	few	TRBJ2-2	CSVRSGGAGELFF	TGCAGCGTTCGGTCAGGGGGCGCGGGGGAGCTGTTTTTT
TRBV11-2	NA	NA	TRBJ2-5	CASSLDIGVRELETQYF	TGTGCCAGCAGCTTAGATATTGGTGTCAGGGAATTAGAGACCCAGTACTTC
TRBV28	NA	NA	TRBJ2-7	CASNLLTGEQYF	TGTGCCAGCAACCTCCTGACGGGCGAGCAGTACTTC
TRBV4-2	NA	many	TRBJ2-3	CASSQDLIKTDTQYF	TGTGCCAGCAGCCAAGATCTAATTAAGACAGATACGCAGTATTTT
TRBV7-2	NA	few	TRBJ1-6	CASSLAEEVGNSPLHF	TGTGCCAGCAGCTTAGCGGAGGAGGTGGGTAATTCACCCCTCCACTTT
TRBV20-1	NA	NA	TRBJ2-3	CSGGLADTQYF	TGCAGTGGGGGGTTGGCAGATACGCAGTATTTT
TRBV20-1	NA	NA	TRBJ2-3	CSARDMVGTDTQYF	TGCAGTGCTAGAGATATGGTGGGCACAGATACGCAGTATTTT
TRBV9	NA	few	TRBJ1-5	CASSVEQDNQPQHF	TGTGCCAGCAGCGTAGAACAGGACAATCAGCCCCAGCATTTT
TRBV6-1	TRBD1	few	TRBJ2-7	CASSERTGGLGEQYF	TGTGCCAGCAGTGAAAGGACAGGGGGCTTAGGCGAGCAGTACTTC
TRBV20-1	NA	NA	TRBJ2-3	CSARVHRADTQYF	TGCAGTGCTAGAGTCCACAGGGCAGATACGCAGTATTTT
TRBV29-1	NA	many	TRBJ1-5	CSVVWTDPNQPQHF	TGCAGCGTTGTATGGACGGATCCCAATCAGCCCCAGCATTTT
TRBV7-9	NA	many	TRBJ2-5	CASSPSYGQETQYF	TGTGCCAGCAGCCCGTCGTATGGCCAAGAGACCCAGTACTTC
TRBV10-3	NA	NA	TRBJ2-1	CAISESSSGGPEVF	TGTGCCATCAGTGAGTCGAGCTCGGGCGGACCCGAGGTCTTC
TRBV18	TRBD2	few	TRBJ2-1	CASSPGASGVYNEQFF	TGTGCCAGCTCACCAGGCGCTAGCGGGGTGTACAATGAGCAGTTCTTC
TRBV7-8	NA	few	TRBJ2-7	CASSLGPGYEQYF	TGTGCCAGCAGCTTGGGGCCGGGATACGAGCAGTACTTC
TRBV6-2/TRBV6-3	NA	NA	TRBJ2-5	CASKPGRKETQYF	TGTGCCAGCAAGCCGGGACGGAAAGAGACCCAGTACTTC
TRBV6-5	NA	many	TRBJ2-7	CASSYSPRNYEQYF	TGTGCCAGCAGTTACTCTCCCAGAAACTACGAGCAGTACTTC
TRBV20-1	NA	NA	TRBJ2-1	CSARFPGQFYNEQFF	TGCAGTGCTAGATTCCCCGGACAGTTCTACAATGAGCAGTTCTTC
TRBV29-1	NA	NA	TRBJ2-7	CSVPGRSSYEQYF	TGCAGCGTTCCCGGACGGAGCTCCTACGAGCAGTACTTC
TRBV10-3	TRBD2	NA	TRBJ2-5	CAISEEASGSYWAETQYF	TGTGCCATCAGTGAGGAGGCTAGCGGGAGTTATTGGGCTGAGACCCAGTACTTC
TRBV5-1	TRBD2	many	TRBJ2-1	CASSLALGRDEQFF	TGCGCCAGCAGCTTGGCCTTAGGGAGGGATGAGCAGTTCTTC
TRBV7-2	NA	few	TRBJ1-5	CASSLSGPQPQHF	TGTGCCAGCAGCTTAAGCGGTCCCCAGCCCCAGCATTTT
TRBV18	NA	NA	TRBJ2-3	CASSPGGRMSTDTQYF	TGTGCCAGCTCACCGGGTGGGCGGATGAGCACAGATACGCAGTATTTT